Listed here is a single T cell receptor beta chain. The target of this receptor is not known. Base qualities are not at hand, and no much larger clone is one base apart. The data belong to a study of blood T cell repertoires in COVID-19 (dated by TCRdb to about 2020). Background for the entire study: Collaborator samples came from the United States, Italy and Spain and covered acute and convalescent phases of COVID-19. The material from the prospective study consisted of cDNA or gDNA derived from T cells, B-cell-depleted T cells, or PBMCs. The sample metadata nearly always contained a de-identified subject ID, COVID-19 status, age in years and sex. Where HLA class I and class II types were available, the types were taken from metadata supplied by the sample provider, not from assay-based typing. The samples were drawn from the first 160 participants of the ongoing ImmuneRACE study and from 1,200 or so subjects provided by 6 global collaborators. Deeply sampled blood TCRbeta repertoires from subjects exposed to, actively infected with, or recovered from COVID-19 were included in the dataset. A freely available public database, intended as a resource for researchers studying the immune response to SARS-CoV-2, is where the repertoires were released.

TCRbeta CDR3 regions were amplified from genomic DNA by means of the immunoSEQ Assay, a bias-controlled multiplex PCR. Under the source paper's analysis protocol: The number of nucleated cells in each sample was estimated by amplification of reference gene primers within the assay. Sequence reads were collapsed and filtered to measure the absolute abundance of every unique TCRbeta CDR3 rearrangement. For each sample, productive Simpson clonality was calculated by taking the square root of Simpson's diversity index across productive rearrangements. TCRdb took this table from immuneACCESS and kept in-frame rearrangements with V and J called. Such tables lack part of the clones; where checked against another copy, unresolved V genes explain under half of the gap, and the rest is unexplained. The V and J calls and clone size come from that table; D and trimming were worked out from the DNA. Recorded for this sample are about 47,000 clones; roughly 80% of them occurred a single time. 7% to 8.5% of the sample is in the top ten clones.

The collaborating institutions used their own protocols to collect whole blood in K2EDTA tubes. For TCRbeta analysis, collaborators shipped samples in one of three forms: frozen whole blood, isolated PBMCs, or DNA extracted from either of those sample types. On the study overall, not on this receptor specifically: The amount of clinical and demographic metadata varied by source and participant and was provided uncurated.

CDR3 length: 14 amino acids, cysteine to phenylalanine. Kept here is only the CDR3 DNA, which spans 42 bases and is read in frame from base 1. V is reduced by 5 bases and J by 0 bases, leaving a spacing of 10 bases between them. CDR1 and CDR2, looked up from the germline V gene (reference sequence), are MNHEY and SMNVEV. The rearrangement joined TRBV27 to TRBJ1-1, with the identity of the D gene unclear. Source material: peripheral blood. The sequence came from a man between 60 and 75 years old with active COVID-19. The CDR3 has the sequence CASSITPMNTEAFF. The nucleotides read TGTGCCAGCAGTATCACTCCGATGAACACTGAAGCTTTCTTT.